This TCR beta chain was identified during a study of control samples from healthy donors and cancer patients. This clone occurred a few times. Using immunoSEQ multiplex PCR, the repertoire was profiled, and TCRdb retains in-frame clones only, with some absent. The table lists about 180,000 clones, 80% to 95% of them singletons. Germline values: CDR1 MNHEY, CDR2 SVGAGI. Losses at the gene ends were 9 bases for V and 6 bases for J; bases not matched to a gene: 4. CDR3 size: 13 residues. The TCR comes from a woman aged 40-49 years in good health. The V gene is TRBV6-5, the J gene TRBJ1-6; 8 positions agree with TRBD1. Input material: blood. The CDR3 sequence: CASRGQGNSPLHF. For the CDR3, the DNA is TGTGCCAGTAGAGGACAGGGTAATTCACCCCTCCACTTT.